Listed below are T cell receptor beta chains from one sample, sequenced in a study of blood T cell repertoires in COVID-19. Sequenced by immunoSEQ multiplex PCR; TCRdb stores in-frame clones only, minus some. The sample has roughly 190,000 clones; more than 70% are singletons. Material: peripheral blood. These receptors were obtained from a woman aged 55-69 years with acute or convalescent COVID-19. CDR3s include the opening cysteine and the closing phenylalanine or tryptophan. Each record gives: V gene, clone size, J gene, D gene, CDR3 DNA, CDR3 protein. The D gene is left open where the match is weak. Only some rows state a clone size, as once, few, many or a class for expanded clones.

TRBV2	once	TRBJ1-1	TRBD1	TGTGCCAGCAGTTCCACAGGGGGGAACACTGAAGCTTTCTTT	CASSSTGGNTEAFF
TRBV19	.	TRBJ2-1	TRBD2	TGTGCCAGTAGTATATTGGGACTAGCGGACAATGAGCAGTTCTTC	CASSILGLADNEQFF
TRBV12-3/TRBV12-4	once	TRBJ1-1	.	TGTGCCAGCAGACCTCTCCAGGCCACTGAAGCTTTCTTT	CASRPLQATEAFF
TRBV28	.	TRBJ1-1	TRBD1	TGTGCCAGCAGCCGATGGACAGGGCCTAACACTGAAGCTTTCTTT	CASSRWTGPNTEAFF
TRBV18	.	TRBJ1-1	.	TGTGCCAGCTCACTTCCAGGGACACCAGAGGCTTTCTTT	CASSLPGTPEAFF
TRBV23-1	.	TRBJ1-4	TRBD1	TGCGCCAGCAGTCACCCTCGGACAGGGGGCGATGAAAAACTGTTTTTT	CASSHPRTGGDEKLFF
TRBV2	few	TRBJ1-1	.	TGTGCCAGCAGTGGCCAGGGAGGAATTGAAGCTTTCTTT	CASSGQGGIEAFF
TRBV11-3	.	TRBJ1-1	.	TGTGCCAGCAGCCTGATGGCGGGCACTGAAGCTTTCTTT	CASSLMAGTEAFF
TRBV7-3	once	TRBJ2-1	.	TGTGCCAGCAGCTTAAGGGGGGAGGCTAGCAATGAGCAGTTCTTC	CASSLRGEASNEQFF
TRBV5-6	few	TRBJ2-1	TRBD2	TGTGCCAGCAGCTTCGATGTCGGGGGACTAGCGAACAATGAGCAGTTCTTC	CASSFDVGGLANNEQFF
TRBV18	.	TRBJ1-2	.	TGTGCCAGCTCACCGGGCCTGGTAGGGGCCTATGGCTACACCTTC	CASSPGLVGAYGYTF
TRBV25-1	.	TRBJ1-1	.	TGTGCCAGCGCCACGGTTATGAACACTGAAGCTTTCTTT	CASATVMNTEAFF
TRBV7-6	.	TRBJ2-2	TRBD1	TGTGCCAGCAGCTTAGGGACAGGGATGGGCGTCCGGGAGCTGTTTTTT	CASSLGTGMGVRELFF
TRBV6-1	.	TRBJ1-2	.	TGTGCCAGCACCCCATATAGAGATTTTAGCTACACCTTC	CASTPYRDFSYTF
TRBV11-2	.	TRBJ2-1	.	TGTGCCAGCAGCTTACTCGGGAATGAGCAGTTCTTC	CASSLLGNEQFF
TRBV27	.	TRBJ1-1	.	TGTGCCAGCAGCCGCCGGGCGGGAGGCACTGAAGCTTTCTTT	CASSRRAGGTEAFF
TRBV15	.	TRBJ1-1	.	TGTGCCACCAGCAGAGATTTAAGGGGGACTGAAGCTTTCTTT	CATSRDLRGTEAFF
TRBV10-3	.	TRBJ1-2	.	TGTGCCATCAGTGAAGGGGCAGTGACTAACTATGGCTACACCTTC	CAISEGAVTNYGYTF
TRBV29-1	.	TRBJ1-1	.	TGCAGCGGCGGGACTCCGAGGACTGAAGCTTTCTTT	CSGGTPRTEAFF
TRBV6-5	.	TRBJ1-4	TRBD1	TGTGCCAGCAGTTACGCCGGACAGGCAAACAATGAAAAACTGTTTTTT	CASSYAGQANNEKLFF
TRBV18	.	TRBJ1-5	.	TGTGCCAGCTCATCCGACTCATACTCGGCCCAGCATTTT	CASSSDSYSAQHF
TRBV2	.	TRBJ1-4	.	TGTGCCAGCAGCTCCCGGGAGATCAAGAAAAAACTGTTTTTT	CASSSREIKKKLFF
TRBV19	.	TRBJ1-1	TRBD1	TGTGCCAGTAGTCTCGGACAGGGGTCGGTGGCTGAAGCTTTCTTT	CASSLGQGSVAEAFF
TRBV6-1	.	TRBJ2-1	TRBD2	TGTGCCAGCAGTGAGGGACTAGCGGGAGGTTACTACAATGAGCAGTTCTTC	CASSEGLAGGYYNEQFF
TRBV5-8	.	TRBJ1-2	TRBD1	TGTGCCAGCAGCTTGGGGGGGGACAGTCGAGGCTACACCTTC	CASSLGGDSRGYTF
TRBV10-1	.	TRBJ2-1	.	TGCGCCAGGTCGACAGATACCGGCTTTAGGAATGAGCAGTTCTTC	CARSTDTGFRNEQFF
TRBV27	.	TRBJ1-6	.	TGTGCCAGCAGTTTCGGGGGTTATAATTCACCCCTCCACTTT	CASSFGGYNSPLHF
TRBV10-3	.	TRBJ1-1	TRBD1	TGTGCCATCGGCGGGACAGCCACTGAAGCTTTCTTT	CAIGGTATEAFF
TRBV2	.	TRBJ1-5	.	TGTGCCAGCAGGGCCTCAGCGGGGTATAGCAATCAGCCCCAGCATTTT	CASRASAGYSNQPQHF
TRBV28	.	TRBJ1-1	TRBD1	TGTGCCAGCAGTTTGTCGGGACAGGGGGACACTGAAGCTTTCTTT	CASSLSGQGDTEAFF
TRBV10-1	.	TRBJ2-1	TRBD2	TGCGCCAGCAGTGTAGCGGGAAGCAATGAGCAGTTCTTC	CASSVAGSNEQFF
TRBV6-5	.	TRBJ1-5	.	TGTGCCAGCCACAAATCAGGGGATAGGCAGCCCCAGCATTTT	CASHKSGDRQPQHF
TRBV5-4	.	TRBJ1-2	TRBD1	TGTGCCAGCAGCTCCCGGACAGGGCAAGCTAACTATGGCTACACCTTC	CASSSRTGQANYGYTF
TRBV5-4	.	TRBJ1-4	.	TGTGCCAGCAGCTTGGGAGGAGGGTTAAATGAAAAACTGTTTTTT	CASSLGGGLNEKLFF
TRBV4-1	.	TRBJ2-2	.	TGCGCCAGCAGCGCCATGGGCGAAGCGAACACCGGGGAGCTGTTTTTT	CASSAMGEANTGELFF
TRBV30	.	TRBJ1-2	TRBD1	TGTGCCTGGAGTCACCAGGGGGCGCTTGGCTACACCTTC	CAWSHQGALGYTF
TRBV15	.	TRBJ2-1	.	TGTGCCACCAGCGGAGAACAGGGGAGGTACAATGAGCAGTTCTTC	CATSGEQGRYNEQFF
TRBV7-9	.	TRBJ1-4	TRBD1	TGTGCCAGCAGCTCCGGGACAGCAAATGAAAAACTGTTTTTT	CASSSGTANEKLFF
TRBV19	once	TRBJ2-2	.	TGTGCCAGTACAGGGGACGGGGAGCTGTTTTTT	CASTGDGELFF
TRBV18	.	TRBJ2-7	TRBD1	TGTGCCAGCTCACCAGGACAGGGGAAGTCATGGCAGTACTTC	CASSPGQGKSWQYF
TRBV27	.	TRBJ1-6	TRBD1	TGTGCCAGCAGGCTGGGACAGGGAGGTAATTCACCCCTCCACTTT	CASRLGQGGNSPLHF
TRBV19	.	TRBJ1-5	.	TGTGCCAGTACCCTGACTGCGGATAGCAATCAGCCCCAGCATTTT	CASTLTADSNQPQHF
TRBV28	.	TRBJ2-1	TRBD2	TGTGCCAGCAGTTTGAGGGGAGCGGGAATTGAGCAGTTCTTC	CASSLRGAGIEQFF
TRBV28	.	TRBJ1-2	TRBD1	TGTGCCAGCAGGGAGGGACAGGGCTTCGGCTACACCTTC	CASREGQGFGYTF
TRBV7-9	.	TRBJ2-1	TRBD2	TGTGCCAGCAGCTCATCTAGCGGAGCCTACAATGAGCAGTTCTTC	CASSSSSGAYNEQFF
TRBV10-3	.	TRBJ2-7	TRBD1	TGTGCCATCAGGAACGCGGACAGGGTCCCCTACGAGCAGTACTTC	CAIRNADRVPYEQYF
TRBV3-1/TRBV3-2	few	TRBJ1-6	.	TGTGCCAGCAGCTTGACAGGTACCAATTCACCCCTCCACTTT	CASSLTGTNSPLHF